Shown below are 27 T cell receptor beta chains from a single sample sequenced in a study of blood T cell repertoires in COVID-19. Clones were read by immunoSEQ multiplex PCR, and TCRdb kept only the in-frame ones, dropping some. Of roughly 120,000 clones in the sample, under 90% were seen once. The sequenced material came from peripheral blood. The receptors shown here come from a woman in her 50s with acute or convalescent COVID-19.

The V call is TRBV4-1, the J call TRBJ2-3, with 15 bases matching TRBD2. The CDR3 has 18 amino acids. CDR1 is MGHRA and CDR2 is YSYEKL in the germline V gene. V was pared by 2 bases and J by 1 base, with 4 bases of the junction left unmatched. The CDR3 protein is CASSQSRTSGGGTDTQYF. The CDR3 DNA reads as TGCGCCAGCAGCCAAAGCCGGACTAGCGGGGGGGGCACAGATACGCAGTATTTT.

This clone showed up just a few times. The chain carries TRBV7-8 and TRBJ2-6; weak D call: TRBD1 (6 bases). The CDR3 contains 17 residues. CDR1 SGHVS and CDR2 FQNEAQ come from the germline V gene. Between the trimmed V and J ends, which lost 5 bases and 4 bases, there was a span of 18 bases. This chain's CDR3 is CASSPQIQGQGANVLTF. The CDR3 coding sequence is TGTGCCAGCAGCCCGCAAATCCAGGGGCAAGGGGCCAACGTCCTGACTTTC.

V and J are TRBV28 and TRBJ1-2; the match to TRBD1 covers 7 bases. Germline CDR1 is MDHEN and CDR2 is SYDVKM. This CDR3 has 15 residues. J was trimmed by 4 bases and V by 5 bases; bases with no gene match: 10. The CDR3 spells CASSEIRGRSYGYTF. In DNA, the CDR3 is TGTGCCAGCAGTGAAATTAGGGGGCGCAGCTATGGCTACACCTTC.

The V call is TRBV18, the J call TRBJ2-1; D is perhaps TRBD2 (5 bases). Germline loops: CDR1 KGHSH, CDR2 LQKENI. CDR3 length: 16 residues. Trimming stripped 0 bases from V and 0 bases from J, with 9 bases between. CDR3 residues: CASSPPYGVSYNEQFF. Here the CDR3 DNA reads TGTGCCAGCTCACCACCATACGGGGTCTCCTACAATGAGCAGTTCTTC.

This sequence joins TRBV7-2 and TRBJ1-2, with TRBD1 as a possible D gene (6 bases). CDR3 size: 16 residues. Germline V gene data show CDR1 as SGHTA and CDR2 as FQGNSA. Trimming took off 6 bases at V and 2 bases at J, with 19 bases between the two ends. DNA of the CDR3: TGTGCCAGCAGTCTCCCCCCCCACGACAGGAACTATGGCTACACCTTC. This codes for CASSLPPHDRNYGYTF.

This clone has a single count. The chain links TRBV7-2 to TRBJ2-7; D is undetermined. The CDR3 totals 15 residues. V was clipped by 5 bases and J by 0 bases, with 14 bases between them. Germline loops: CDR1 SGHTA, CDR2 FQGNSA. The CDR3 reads CASSNSHMSSYEQYF. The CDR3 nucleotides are TGTGCCAGCAGCAACAGTCATATGAGCTCCTACGAGCAGTACTTC.

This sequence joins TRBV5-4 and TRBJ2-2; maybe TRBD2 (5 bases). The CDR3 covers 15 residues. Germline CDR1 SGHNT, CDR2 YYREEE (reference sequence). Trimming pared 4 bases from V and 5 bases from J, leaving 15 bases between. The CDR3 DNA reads TGTGCCAGCAGCCGGGGTCCACAAGATACCGGGGAGCTGTTTTTT. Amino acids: CASSRGPQDTGELFF.

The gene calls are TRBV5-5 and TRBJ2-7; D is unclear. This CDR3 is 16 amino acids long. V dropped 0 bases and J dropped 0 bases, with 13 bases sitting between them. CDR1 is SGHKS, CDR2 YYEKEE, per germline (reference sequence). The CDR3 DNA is TGTGCCAGCAGCTTGGAGTCTGCAGTCCTCTCCTACGAGCAGTACTTC. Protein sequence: CASSLESAVLSYEQYF. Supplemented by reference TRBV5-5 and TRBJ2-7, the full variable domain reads DAGVTQSPTHLIKTRGQQVTLRCSPISGHKSVSWYQQVLGQGPQFIFQYYEKEERGRGNFPDRFSARQFPNYSSELNVNALLLGDSALYLCASSLESAVLSYEQYFGPGTRLTVT.

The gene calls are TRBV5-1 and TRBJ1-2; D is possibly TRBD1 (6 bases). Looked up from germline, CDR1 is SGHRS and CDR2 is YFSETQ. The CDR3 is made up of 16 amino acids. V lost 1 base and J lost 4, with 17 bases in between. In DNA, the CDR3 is TGCGCCAGCAGCTTGTGGTCAGGGTCAGGGGCCTATGGCTACACCTTC. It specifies CASSLWSGSGAYGYTF.

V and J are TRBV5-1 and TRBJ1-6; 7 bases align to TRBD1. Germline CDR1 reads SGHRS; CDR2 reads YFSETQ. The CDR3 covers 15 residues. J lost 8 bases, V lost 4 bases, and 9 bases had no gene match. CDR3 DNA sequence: TGCGCCAGCAGCGACCCCCGGGACAGTTATTCACCCCTCCACTTT. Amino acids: CASSDPRDSYSPLHF.

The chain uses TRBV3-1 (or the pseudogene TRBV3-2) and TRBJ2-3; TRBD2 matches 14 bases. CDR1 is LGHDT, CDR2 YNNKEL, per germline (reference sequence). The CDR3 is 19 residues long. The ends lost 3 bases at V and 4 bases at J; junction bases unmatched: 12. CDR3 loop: CASSHHTFRLAGGPDTQYF. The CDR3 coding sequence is TGTGCCAGCAGCCACCACACCTTCCGACTAGCGGGGGGGCCAGATACGCAGTATTTT.

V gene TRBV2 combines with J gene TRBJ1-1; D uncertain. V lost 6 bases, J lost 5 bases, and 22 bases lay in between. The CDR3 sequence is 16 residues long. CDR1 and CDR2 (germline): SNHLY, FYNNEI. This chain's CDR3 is CASRVGGREKVTEAFF. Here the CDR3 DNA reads TGTGCCAGCAGGGTAGGAGGGAGAGAAAAAGTGACTGAAGCTTTCTTT.

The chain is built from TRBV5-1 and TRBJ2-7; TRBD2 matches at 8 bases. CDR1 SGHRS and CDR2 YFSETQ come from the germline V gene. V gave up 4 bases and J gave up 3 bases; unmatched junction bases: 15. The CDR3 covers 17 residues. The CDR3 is CASSPASLAGGYYEQYF. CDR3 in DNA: TGCGCCAGCAGCCCGGCTAGCCTGGCGGGGGGATACTACGAGCAGTACTTC.

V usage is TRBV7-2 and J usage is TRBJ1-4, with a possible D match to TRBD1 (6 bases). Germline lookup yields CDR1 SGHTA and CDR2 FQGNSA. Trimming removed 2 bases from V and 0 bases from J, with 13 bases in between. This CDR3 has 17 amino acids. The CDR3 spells CASSLPRRGTTNEKLFF. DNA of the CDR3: TGTGCCAGCAGCTTACCGCGAAGGGGGACAACTAATGAAAAACTGTTTTTT.

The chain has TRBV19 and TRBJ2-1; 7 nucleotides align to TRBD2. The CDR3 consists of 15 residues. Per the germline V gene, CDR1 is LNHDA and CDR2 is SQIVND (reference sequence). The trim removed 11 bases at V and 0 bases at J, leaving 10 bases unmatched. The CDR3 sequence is CACSLAGDSYNEQFF. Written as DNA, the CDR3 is TGTGCCTGCTCCCTGGCGGGGGACTCCTACAATGAGCAGTTCTTC.

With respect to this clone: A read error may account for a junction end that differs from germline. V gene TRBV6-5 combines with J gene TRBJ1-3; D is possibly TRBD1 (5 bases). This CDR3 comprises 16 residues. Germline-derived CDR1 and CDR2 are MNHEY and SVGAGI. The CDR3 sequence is CASSYRHPGTGYTIYF. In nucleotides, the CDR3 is TGTGCCAGCAGTTACCGGCACCCAGGGACTGGATACACCATATATTTT.

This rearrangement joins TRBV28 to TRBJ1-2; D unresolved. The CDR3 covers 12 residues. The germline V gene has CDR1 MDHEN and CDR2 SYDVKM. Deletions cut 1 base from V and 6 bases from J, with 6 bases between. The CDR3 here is CASSLSVHGYTF. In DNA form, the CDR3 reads TGTGCCAGCAGTTTATCGGTCCATGGCTACACCTTC.

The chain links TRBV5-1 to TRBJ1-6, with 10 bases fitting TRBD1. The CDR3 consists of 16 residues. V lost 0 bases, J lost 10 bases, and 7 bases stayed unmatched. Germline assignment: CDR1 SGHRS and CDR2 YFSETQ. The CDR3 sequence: CASSLGGTGVKSPLHF. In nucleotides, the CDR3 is TGCGCCAGCAGCTTGGGTGGGACAGGGGTGAAATCACCCCTCCACTTT.

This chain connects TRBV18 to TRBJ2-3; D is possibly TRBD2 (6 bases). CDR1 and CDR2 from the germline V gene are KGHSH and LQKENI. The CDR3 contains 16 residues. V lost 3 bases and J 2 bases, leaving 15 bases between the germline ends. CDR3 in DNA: TGTGCCAGCTCACCGAATGGGGGGAAGAACACAGATACGCAGTATTTT. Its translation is CASSPNGGKNTDTQYF.

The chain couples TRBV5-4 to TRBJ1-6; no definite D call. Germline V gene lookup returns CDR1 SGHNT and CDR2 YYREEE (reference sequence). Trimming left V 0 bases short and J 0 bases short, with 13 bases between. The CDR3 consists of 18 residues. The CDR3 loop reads CASSLGGPLSSYNSPLHF. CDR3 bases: TGTGCCAGCAGCTTGGGTGGGCCCCTCAGCTCCTATAATTCACCCCTCCACTTT. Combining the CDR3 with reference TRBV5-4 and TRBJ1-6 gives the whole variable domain ETGVTQSPTHLIKTRGQQVTLRCSSQSGHNTVSWYQQALGQGPQFIFQYYREEENGRGNFPPRFSGLQFPNYSSELNVNALELDDSALYLCASSLGGPLSSYNSPLHFGNGTRLTVT.

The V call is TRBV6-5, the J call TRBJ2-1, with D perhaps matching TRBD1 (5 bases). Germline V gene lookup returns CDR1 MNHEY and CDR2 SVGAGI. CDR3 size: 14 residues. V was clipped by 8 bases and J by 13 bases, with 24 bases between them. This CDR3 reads CASRNSKGQYAQFF. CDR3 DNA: TGTGCCAGCCGCAATTCGAAGGGGCAGTACGCCCAGTTCTTC.

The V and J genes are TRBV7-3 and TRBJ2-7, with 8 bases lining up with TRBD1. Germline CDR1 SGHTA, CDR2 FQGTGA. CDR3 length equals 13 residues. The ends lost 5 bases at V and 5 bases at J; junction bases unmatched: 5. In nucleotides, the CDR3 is TGTGCCAGCAGCCCATCGACAGGGGACGAGCAGTACTTC. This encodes CASSPSTGDEQYF.

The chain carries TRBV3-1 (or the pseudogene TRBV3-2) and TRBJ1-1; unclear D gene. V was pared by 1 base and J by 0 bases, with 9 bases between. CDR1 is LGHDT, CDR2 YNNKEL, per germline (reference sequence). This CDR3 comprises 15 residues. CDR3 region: CASSQGGNLNTEAFF. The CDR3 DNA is TGTGCCAGCAGCCAAGGCGGAAACCTGAACACTGAAGCTTTCTTT.

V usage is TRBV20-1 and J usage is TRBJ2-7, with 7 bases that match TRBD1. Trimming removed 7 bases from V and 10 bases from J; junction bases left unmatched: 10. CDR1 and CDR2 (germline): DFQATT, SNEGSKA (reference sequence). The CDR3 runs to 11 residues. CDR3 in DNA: TGCAGTGTTATTCACAGGGGTGCCCAGTACTTC. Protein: CSVIHRGAQYF.

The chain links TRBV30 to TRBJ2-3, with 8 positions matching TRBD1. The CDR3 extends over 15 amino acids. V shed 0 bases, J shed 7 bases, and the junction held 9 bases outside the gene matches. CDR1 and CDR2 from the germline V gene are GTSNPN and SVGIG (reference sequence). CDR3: CAWSVAGGFGNTQYF. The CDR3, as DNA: TGTGCCTGGAGTGTGGCAGGGGGCTTTGGAAATACGCAGTATTTT.

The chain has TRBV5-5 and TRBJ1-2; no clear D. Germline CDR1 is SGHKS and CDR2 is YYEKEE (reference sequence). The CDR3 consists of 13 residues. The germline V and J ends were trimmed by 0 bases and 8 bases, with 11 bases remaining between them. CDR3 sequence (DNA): TGTGCCAGCAGCTTGGATGCCAGAATGGGCTACACCTTC. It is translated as CASSLDARMGYTF. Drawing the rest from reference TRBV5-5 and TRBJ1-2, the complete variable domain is DAGVTQSPTHLIKTRGQQVTLRCSPISGHKSVSWYQQVLGQGPQFIFQYYEKEERGRGNFPDRFSARQFPNYSSELNVNALLLGDSALYLCASSLDARMGYTFGSGTRLTVV.

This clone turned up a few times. The CDR3 coding sequence is TGTGCCAGCAGGCCAGGCCCCAGTTATGGCTACACCTTC. Amino acids: CASRPGPSYGYTF. V usage is TRBV9 and J usage is TRBJ1-2; D remains unclear. The CDR3 sequence is 13 residues long. V lost 5 bases and J 5 bases, leaving 13 bases between the germline ends. Germline V gene data show CDR1 as SGDLS and CDR2 as YYNGEE.